This TCR beta chain was observed in a study of cytomegalovirus exposure and HLA in healthy donors. Study outcomes and limitations: Earlier findings revealed that most TCR beta V segments proved productive either about 87% or about 30% of the time. The authors later found HLA-associated TCR beta chains more clonally expanded than equally common others.

Germline V gene sequence: CDR1 SGHVS, CDR2 FNYEAQ. Trimming shortened V by 3 bases and J by 0 bases, and 21 bases separated the two germline ends. This CDR3 has 18 amino acids. As concerns this clone: The antigen remains unidentified.

Vbeta (60) and Jbeta (13) primers were used in the PCR. TCRdb keeps only in-frame clones here, not all; method: immunoSEQ multiplex PCR. This table holds under 100,000 clones. The TCR was taken from a man aged 25 to 40 in good health and CMV-seronegative. The sequenced sample consisted of PBMCs. J is TRBJ2-7 and V is TRBV7-6, with a weak D call TRBD1 (5 bases). The CDR3 DNA follows: TGTGCCAGCAGCTTGGTTGACCCAACCAGGGAATTCTCCTACGAGCAGTACTTC. Protein sequence: CASSLVDPTREFSYEQYF.